Sequencing of this T cell receptor beta chain was carried out in a study of response to subunit inactivated influenza vaccine. CDR3 length: 14 amino acids. J was trimmed by 4 bases and V by 5 bases; bases with no gene match: 6. This clonotype was counted at least ten times. The antigen is undetermined. General study points: After each seasonal influenza vaccination, few new T cells are recruited, the authors suggested.

TCRdb used MiXCR to reprocess the RT-PCR reads, holding one entry per CDR3 protein. In the table there are roughly 780,000 distinct CDR3 sequences, less than 20% of which are singletons. This sequence was found in a middle-aged man who received an inactivated influenza vaccine. The J gene is TRBJ2-7, the V gene TRBV12-3 or TRBV12-4; TRBD2 aligns across 9 bases. Sequenced material: PBMCs from blood, taken around 5 days after vaccination. The CDR3 loop is CASSTGTSQYEQYF. CDR3 nucleotide sequence: TGTGCCAGCAGTACCGGGACTAGCCAGTACGAGCAGTACTTC.